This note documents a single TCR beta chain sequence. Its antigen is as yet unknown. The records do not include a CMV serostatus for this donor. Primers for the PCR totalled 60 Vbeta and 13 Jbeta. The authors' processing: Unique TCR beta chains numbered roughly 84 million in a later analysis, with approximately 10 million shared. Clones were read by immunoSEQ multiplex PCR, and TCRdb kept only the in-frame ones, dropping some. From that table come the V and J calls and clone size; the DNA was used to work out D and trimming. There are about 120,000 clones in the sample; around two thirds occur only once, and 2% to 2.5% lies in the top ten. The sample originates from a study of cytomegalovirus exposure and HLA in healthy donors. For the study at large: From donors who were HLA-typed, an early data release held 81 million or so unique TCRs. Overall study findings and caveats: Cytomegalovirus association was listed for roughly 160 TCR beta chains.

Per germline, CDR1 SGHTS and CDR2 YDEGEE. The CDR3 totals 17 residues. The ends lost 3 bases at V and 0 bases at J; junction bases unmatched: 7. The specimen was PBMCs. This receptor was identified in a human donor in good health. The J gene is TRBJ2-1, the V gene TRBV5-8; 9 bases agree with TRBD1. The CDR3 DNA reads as TGTGCCAGCAGCTATTTTGGACAGGGGAGCTCCTACAATGAGCAGTTCTTC. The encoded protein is CASSYFGQGSSYNEQFF.